Listed here is a single T cell receptor (beta chain). The data stem from a study of blood T cell repertoires in COVID-19. CDR3 length equals 14 residues. Germline V gene lookup returns CDR1 SQVTM and CDR2 ANQGSEA. After removal of 3 bases from V and 3 bases from J, the junction contained 2 bases not matched to a gene. TCRdb's table, derived via immunoSEQ multiplex PCR, lists solely in-frame clones and lacks some. The table records approximately 82,000 clones, around 89% of them present only once. The TCR originated in a woman between 50 and 59 years old with acute COVID-19. This chain uses TRBV29-1 with TRBJ2-1; 10 positions match TRBD1. The sequenced sample consisted of PBMCs or T cells enriched from blood (not recorded which). The CDR3 protein is CSVDGTGVYNEQFF. The CDR3 nucleotides read TGCAGCGTTGATGGGACAGGGGTCTACAATGAGCAGTTCTTC.